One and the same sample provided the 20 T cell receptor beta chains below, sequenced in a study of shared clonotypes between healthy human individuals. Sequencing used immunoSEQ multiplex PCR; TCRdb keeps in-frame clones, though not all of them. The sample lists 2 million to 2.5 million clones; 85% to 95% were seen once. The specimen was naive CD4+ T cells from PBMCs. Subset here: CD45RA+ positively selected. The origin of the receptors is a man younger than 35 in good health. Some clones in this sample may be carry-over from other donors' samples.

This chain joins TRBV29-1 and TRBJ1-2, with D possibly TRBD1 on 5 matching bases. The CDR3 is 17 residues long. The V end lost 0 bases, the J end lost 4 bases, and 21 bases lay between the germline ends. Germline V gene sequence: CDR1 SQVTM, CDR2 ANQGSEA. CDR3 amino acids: CSVEEGLGGRTSYGYTF. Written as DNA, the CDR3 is TGCAGCGTTGAAGAAGGGCTGGGGGGTCGGACTTCCTATGGCTACACCTTC.

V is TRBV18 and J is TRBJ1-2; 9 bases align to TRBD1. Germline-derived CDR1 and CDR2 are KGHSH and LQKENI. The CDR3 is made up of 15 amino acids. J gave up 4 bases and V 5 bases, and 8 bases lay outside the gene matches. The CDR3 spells CASSSSRDRVYGYTF. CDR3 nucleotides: TGTGCCAGCTCATCAAGCCGGGACAGGGTCTATGGCTACACCTTC.

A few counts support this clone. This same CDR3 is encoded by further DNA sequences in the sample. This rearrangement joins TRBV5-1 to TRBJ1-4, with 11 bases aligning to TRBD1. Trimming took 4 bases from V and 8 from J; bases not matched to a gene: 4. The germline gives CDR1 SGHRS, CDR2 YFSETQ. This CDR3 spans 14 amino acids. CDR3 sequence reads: CASSLGTGGEKLFF. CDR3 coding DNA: TGCGCCAGCAGCCTTGGGACAGGGGGAGAAAAACTGTTTTTT.

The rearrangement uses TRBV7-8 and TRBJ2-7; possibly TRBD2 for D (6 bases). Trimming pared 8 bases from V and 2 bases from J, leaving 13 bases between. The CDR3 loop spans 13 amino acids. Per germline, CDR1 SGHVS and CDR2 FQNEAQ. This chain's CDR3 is CASSSGRTYEQYF. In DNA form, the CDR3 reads TGTGCCAGCTCGAGCGGGCGAACCTACGAGCAGTACTTC.

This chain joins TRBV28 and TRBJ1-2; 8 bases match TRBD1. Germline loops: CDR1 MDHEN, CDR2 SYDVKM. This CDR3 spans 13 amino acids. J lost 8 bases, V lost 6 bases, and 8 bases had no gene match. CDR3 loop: CASRTGARLGYTF. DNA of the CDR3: TGTGCCAGCAGGACAGGGGCCCGGCTCGGCTACACCTTC.

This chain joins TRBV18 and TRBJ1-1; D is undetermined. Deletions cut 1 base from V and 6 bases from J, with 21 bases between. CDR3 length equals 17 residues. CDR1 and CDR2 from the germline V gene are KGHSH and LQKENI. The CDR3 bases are TGTGCCAGCTCACCACGCCTTCCTGATGGTGTCATAGCTGAAGCTTTCTTT. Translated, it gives CASSPRLPDGVIAEAFF.

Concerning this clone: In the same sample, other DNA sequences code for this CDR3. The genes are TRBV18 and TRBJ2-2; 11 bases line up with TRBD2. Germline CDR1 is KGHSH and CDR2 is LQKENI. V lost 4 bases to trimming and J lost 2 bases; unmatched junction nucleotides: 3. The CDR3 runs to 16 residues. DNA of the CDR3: TGTGCCAGCTCACTGGGACTAGCGGTTAACACCGGGGAGCTGTTTTTT. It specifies CASSLGLAVNTGELFF.

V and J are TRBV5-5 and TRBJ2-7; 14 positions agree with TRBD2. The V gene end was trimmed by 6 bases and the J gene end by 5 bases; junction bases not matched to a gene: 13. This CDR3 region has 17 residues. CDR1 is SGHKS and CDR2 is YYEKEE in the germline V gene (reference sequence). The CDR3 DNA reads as TGTGCCAGCACCACAAATTTCGGGACTAGCGGGAGTAACGAGCAGTACTTC. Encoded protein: CASTTNFGTSGSNEQYF.

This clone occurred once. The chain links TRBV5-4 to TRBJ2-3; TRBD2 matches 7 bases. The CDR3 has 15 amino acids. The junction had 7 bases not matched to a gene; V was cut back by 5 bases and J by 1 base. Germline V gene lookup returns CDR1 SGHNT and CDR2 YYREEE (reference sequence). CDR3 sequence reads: CASRAASGGTDTQYF. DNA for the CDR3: TGTGCCAGCAGGGCGGCTAGCGGAGGCACAGATACGCAGTATTTT.

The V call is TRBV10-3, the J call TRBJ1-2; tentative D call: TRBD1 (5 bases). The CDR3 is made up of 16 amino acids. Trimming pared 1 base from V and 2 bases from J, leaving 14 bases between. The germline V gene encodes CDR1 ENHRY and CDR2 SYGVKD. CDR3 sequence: CAISEWAGAANYGYTF. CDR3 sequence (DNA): TGTGCCATCAGTGAGTGGGCCGGGGCCGCCAACTATGGCTACACCTTC.

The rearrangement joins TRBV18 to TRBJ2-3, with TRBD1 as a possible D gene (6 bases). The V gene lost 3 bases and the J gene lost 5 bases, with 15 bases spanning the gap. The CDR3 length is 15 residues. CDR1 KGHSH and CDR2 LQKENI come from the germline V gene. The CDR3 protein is CASSPRGGLGDTQYF. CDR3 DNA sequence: TGTGCCAGCTCACCTAGAGGGGGATTAGGAGATACGCAGTATTTT.

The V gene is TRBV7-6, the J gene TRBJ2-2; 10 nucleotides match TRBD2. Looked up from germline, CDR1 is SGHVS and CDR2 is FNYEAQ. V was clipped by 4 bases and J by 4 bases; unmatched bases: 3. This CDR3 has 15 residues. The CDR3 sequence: CASSSLAGGTGELFF. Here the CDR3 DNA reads TGTGCCAGCAGCTCCTTAGCGGGAGGCACCGGGGAGCTGTTTTTT.

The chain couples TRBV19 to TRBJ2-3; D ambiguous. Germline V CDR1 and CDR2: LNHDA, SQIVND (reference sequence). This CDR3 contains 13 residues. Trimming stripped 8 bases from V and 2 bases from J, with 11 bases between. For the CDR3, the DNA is TGTGCCAGTCAAGAAAGGGCCACAGATACGCAGTATTTT. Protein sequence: CASQERATDTQYF.

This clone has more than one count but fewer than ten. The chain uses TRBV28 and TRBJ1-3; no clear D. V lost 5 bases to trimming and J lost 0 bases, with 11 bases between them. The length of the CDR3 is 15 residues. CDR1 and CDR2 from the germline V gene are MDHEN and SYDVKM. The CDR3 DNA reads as TGTGCCAGCAGTAGTCCAGCGTTCTCTGGAAACACCATATATTTT. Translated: CASSSPAFSGNTIYF.

The CDR3, as DNA: TGTGCCAGCTCACCCACCGCAGCGGGAAGGTACGAGCAGTACTTC. Translating it yields CASSPTAAGRYEQYF. V gene TRBV18 combines with J gene TRBJ2-7; 7 nucleotides align to TRBD2. The CDR3 extends over 15 amino acids. With 3 bases clipped from V and 4 bases from J, the junction kept 9 bases outside the gene matches. Germline V lookup: CDR1 KGHSH, CDR2 LQKENI.

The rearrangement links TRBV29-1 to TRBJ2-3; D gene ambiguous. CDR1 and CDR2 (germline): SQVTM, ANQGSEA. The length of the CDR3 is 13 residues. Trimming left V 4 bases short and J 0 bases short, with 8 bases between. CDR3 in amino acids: CSVGAESTDTQYF. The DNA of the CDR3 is TGCAGCGTTGGTGCGGAAAGCACAGATACGCAGTATTTT.

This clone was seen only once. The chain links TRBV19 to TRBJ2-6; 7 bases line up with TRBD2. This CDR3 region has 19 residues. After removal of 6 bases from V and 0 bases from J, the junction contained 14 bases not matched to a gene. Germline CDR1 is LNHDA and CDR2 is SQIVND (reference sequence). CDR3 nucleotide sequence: TGTGCCAGTAGGAGGGACTACCAAAACGATCACTCTGGGGCCAACGTCCTGACTTTC. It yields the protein CASRRDYQNDHSGANVLTF.

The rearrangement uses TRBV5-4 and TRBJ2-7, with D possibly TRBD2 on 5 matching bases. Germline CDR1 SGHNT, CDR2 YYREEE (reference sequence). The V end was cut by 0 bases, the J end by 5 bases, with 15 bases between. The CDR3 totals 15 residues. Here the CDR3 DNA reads TGTGCCAGCAGCTTGGAATCTGTCGGGGTCCACGAGCAGTACTTC. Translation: CASSLESVGVHEQYF.

CDR3 sequence (DNA): TGTGCCAGCAGCCCCTCCGGGACAGCGGGGAATCAGCCCCAGCATTTT. This encodes CASSPSGTAGNQPQHF. V gene TRBV9 combines with J gene TRBJ1-5; 7 nucleotides align to TRBD1. This CDR3 has 16 amino acids. Germline-derived CDR1 and CDR2 are SGDLS and YYNGEE. The V and J ends lost 4 bases and 4 bases, in that order; junction bases with no gene match: 11.

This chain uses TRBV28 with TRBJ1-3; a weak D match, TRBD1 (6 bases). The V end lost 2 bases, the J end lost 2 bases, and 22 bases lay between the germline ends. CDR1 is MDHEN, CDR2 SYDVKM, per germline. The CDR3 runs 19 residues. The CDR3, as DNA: TGTGCCAGCAGTTTACTCGGGGGGCCCGGGAATTTCGCTGGAAACACCATATATTTT. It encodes CASSLLGGPGNFAGNTIYF. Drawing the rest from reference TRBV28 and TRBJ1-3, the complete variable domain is DVKVTQSSRYLVKRTGEKVFLECVQDMDHENMFWYRQDPGLGLRLIYFSYDVKMKEKGDIPEGYSVSREKKERFSLILESASTNQTSMYLCASSLLGGPGNFAGNTIYFGEGSWLTVV.